This T cell receptor beta chain emerged from a study of CD8 T cells in Susac syndrome. With random hexamers, roughly 0.45 to 1 ug RNA was reverse transcribed. TCRdb reprocessed the immunoSEQ multiplex PCR reads via MiXCR and lists one record per CDR3 protein. The data show under 200,000 distinct CDR3 sequences, roughly nine tenths seen once. The authors carried out high-throughput sequencing of TCR beta. They applied it to CD8+ and CD4+ T cells obtained from blood. The CDR3 covers 11 residues. V was clipped by 4 bases and J by 9 bases, with 7 bases between them. From germline, CDR1 is SEHNR and CDR2 FQNEAQ (reference sequence).

This TCR was recovered from a human donor with Susac syndrome. The chain employs TRBV7-9 and TRBJ1-5; no firm D call. Sequencing was performed on CD4+ T cells from PBMCs. CDR3 protein: CASSSSGPQHF. CDR3 coding DNA: TGTGCCAGCAGCTCCTCGGGGCCCCAGCATTTT.